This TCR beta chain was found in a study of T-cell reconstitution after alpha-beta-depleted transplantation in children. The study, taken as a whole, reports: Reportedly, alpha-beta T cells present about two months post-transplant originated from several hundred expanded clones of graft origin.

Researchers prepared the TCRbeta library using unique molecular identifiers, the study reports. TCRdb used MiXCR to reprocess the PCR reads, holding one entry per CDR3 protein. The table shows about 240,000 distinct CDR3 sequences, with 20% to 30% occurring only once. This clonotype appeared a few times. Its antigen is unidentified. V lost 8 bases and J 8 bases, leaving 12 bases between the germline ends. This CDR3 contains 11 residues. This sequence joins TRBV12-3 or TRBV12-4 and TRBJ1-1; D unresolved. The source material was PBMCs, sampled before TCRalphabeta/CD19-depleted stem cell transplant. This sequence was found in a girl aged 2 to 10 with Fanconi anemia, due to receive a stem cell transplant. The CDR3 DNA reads TGTGCCAGCCGTAGGATGCGGGAAGCTTTCTTT. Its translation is CASRRMREAFF.